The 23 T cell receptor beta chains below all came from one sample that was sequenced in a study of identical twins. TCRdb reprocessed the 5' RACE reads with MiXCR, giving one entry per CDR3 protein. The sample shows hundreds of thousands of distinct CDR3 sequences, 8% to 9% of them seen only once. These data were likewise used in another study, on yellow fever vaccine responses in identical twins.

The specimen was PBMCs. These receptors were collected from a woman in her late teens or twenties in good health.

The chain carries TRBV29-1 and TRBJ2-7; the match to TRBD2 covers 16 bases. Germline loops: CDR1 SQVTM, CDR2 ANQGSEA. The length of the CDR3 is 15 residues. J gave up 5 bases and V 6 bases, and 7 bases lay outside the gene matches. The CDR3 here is CSVGTSGRAVHEQYF. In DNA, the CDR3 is TGCAGCGTCGGGACTAGCGGGAGGGCCGTTCACGAGCAGTACTTC.

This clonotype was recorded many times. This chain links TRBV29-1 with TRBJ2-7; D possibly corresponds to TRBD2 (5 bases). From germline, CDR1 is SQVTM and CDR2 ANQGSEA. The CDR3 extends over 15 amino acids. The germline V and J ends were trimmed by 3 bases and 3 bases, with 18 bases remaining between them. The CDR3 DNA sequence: TGCAGCGTTGAGTATTTGGAGGAGGAGAGCTACGAGCAGTACTTC. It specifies CSVEYLEEESYEQYF.

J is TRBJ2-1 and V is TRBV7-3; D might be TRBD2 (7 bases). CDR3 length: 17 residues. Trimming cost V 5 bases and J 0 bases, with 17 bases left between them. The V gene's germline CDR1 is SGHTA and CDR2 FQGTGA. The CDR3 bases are TGTGCCAGCAGCCCCGTTGGGAGGGGGAGCTCCTACAATGAGCAGTTCTTC. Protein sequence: CASSPVGRGSSYNEQFF.

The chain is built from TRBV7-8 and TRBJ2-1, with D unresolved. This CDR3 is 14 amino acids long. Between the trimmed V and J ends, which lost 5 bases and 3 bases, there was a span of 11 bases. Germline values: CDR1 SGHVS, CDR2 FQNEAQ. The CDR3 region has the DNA TGTGCCAGCAGCACACCAAGAAGCTACAATGAGCAGTTCTTC. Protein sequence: CASSTPRSYNEQFF. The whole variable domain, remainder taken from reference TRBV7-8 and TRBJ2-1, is GAGVSQSPRYKVAKRGQDVALRCDPISGHVSLFWYQQALGQGPEFLTYFQNEAQLDKSGLPSDRFFAERPEGSVSTLKIQRTQQEDSAVYLCASSTPRSYNEQFFGPGTRLTVL.

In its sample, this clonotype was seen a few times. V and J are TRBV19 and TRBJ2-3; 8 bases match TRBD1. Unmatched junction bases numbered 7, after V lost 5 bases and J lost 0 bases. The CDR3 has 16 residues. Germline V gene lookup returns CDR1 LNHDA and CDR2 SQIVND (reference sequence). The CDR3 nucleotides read TGTGCCAGTAGTCTCTTGACAGGGGTGAGCACAGATACGCAGTATTTT. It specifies CASSLLTGVSTDTQYF.

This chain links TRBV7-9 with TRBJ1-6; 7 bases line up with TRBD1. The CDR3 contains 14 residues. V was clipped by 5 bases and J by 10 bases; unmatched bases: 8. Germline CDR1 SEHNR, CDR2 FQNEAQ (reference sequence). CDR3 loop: CASSVTGLRSPLHF. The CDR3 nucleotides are TGTGCCAGCAGCGTGACAGGGCTCCGGTCACCCCTCCACTTT.

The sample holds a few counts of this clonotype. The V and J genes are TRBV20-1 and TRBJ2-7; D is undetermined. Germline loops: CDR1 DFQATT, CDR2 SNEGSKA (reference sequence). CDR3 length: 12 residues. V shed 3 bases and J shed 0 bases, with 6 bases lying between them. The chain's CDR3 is CSASATSYEQYF. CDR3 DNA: TGCAGTGCTAGCGCGACCTCCTACGAGCAGTACTTC.

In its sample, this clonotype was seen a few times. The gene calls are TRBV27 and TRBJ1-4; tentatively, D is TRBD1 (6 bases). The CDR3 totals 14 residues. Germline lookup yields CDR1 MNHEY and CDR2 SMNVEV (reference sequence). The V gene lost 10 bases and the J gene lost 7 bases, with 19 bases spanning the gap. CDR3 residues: CATRLTTGSEKLFF. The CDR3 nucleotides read TGTGCCACCCGTCTTACGACAGGTAGTGAAAAACTGTTTTTT.

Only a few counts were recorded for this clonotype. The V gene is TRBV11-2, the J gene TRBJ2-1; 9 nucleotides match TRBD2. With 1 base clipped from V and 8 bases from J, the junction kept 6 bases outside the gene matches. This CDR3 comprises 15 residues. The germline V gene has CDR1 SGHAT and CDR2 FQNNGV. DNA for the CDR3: TGTGCCAGCAGCTTAGCGGCTAGCGGGAACTATGAGCAGTTCTTC. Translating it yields CASSLAASGNYEQFF.

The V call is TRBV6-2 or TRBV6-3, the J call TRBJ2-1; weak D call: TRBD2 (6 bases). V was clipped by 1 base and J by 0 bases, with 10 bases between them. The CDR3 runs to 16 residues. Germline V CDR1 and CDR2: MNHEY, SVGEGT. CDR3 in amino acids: CASSYLEGSSYNEQFF. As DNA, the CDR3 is TGTGCCAGCAGTTACTTGGAGGGAAGCTCCTACAATGAGCAGTTCTTC.

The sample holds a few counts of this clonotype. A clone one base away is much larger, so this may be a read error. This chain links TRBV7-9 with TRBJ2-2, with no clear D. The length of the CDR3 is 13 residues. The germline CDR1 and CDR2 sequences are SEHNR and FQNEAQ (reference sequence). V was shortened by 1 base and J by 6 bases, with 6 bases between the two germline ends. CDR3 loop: CASSLGAAGELFF. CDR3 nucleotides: TGTGCCAGCAGCTTAGGGGCCGCCGGGGAGCTGTTTTTT.

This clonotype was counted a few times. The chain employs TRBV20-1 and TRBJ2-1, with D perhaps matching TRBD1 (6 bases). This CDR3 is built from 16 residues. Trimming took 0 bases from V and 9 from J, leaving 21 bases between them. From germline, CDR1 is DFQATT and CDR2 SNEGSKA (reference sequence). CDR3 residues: CSAREGYRVPAAEQFF. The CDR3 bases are TGCAGTGCTAGAGAGGGTTACAGGGTGCCCGCAGCTGAGCAGTTCTTC.

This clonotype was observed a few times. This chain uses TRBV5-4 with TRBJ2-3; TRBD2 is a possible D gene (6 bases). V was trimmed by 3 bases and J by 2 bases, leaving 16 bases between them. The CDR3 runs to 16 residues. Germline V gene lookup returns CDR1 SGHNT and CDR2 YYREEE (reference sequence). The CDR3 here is CASSSPGRELTDTQYF. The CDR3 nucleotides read TGTGCCAGCAGCTCTCCTGGGCGGGAACTCACAGATACGCAGTATTTT.

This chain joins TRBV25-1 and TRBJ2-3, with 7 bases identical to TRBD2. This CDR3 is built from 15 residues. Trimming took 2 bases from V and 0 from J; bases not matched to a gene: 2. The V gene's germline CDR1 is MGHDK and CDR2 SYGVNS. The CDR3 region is CASSESGTSTDTQYF. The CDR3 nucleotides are TGTGCCAGCAGTGAAAGCGGGACTAGCACAGATACGCAGTATTTT.

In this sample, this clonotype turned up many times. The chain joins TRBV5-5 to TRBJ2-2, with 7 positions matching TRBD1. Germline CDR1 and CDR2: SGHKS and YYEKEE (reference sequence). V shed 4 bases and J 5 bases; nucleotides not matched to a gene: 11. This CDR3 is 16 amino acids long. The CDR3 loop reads CASSTSGTDFTGELFF. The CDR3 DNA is TGTGCCAGCAGCACTTCCGGGACAGATTTTACCGGGGAGCTGTTTTTT.

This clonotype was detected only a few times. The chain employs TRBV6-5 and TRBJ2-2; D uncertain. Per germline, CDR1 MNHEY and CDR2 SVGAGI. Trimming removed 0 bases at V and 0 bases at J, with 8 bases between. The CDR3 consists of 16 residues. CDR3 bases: TGTGCCAGCAGTTACTCATCGGTCCCGAACACCGGGGAGCTGTTTTTT. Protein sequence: CASSYSSVPNTGELFF.

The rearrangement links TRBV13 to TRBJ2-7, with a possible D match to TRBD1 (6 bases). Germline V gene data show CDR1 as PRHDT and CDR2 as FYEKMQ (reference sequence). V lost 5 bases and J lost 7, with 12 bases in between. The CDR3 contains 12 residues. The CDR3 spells CASSTRGREQYF. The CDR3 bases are TGTGCCAGCAGCACCAGGGGTAGAGAGCAGTACTTC.

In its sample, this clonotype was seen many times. DNA of the CDR3: TGTGCCAGCAACACCGCTGGCGACGAGCAGTACTTC. Its translation is CASNTAGDEQYF. The chain links TRBV12-3 or TRBV12-4 to TRBJ2-7; D is uncertain. CDR3 length: 12 residues. V dropped 7 bases and J dropped 5 bases, with 12 bases sitting between them.

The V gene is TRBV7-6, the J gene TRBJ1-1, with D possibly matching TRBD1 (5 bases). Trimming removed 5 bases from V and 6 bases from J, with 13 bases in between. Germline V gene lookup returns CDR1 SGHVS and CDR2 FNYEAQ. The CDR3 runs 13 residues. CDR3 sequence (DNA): TGTGCCAGCAGCCTGGGGGGTATTCCTGAAGCTTTCTTT. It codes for CASSLGGIPEAFF.

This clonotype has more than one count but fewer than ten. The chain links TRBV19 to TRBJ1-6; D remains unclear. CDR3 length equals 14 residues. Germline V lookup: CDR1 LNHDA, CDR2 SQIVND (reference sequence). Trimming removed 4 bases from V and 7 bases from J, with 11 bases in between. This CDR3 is CASSTTGANSPLHF. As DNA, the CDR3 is TGTGCCAGTAGTACCACGGGAGCGAATTCACCCCTCCACTTT.

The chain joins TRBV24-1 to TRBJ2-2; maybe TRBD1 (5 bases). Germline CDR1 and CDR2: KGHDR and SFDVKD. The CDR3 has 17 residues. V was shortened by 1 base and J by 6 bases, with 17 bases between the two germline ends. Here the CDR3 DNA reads TGTGCCACCAGTGATTTCCTAGGGCAGGGTTGGGCCGGGGAGCTGTTTTTT. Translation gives CATSDFLGQGWAGELFF.

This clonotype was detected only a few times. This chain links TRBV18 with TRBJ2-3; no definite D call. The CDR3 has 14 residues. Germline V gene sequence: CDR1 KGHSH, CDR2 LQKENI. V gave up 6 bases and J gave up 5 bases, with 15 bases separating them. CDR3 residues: CASSQRDLEDTQYF. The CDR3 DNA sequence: TGTGCCAGCTCGCAAAGGGATTTGGAAGATACGCAGTATTTT.

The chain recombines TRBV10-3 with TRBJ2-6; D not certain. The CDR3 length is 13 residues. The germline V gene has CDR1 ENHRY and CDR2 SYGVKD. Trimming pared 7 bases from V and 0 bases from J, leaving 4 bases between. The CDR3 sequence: CAIMISGANVLTF. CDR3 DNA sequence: TGTGCCATCATGATCTCTGGGGCCAACGTCCTGACTTTC.